These T cell receptor beta chains were read from a single sample in a study of blood T cell repertoires in COVID-19. Data came from immunoSEQ multiplex PCR; TCRdb stores just in-frame clones and leaves some out. The sample consists of more than 350,000 clones, over 75% of them appearing once. The specimen was PBMCs or T cells enriched from blood (not recorded which). The receptors come from a woman between 18 and 29 years old who had been exposed to COVID-19. CDR3s include the opening cysteine and the closing phenylalanine or tryptophan. D genes are given only for firm matches. The size entry is marked missing in some rows and otherwise reads once, few, many or a size class.

j_call,clone_size,v_call,d_call,cdr3_aa,cdr3_nt
TRBJ2-1,-,TRBV7-3,TRBD1,CASSSRTGDYNEQFF,TGTGCCAGCAGCTCCAGGACAGGGGACTACAATGAGCAGTTCTTC
TRBJ1-2,-,TRBV6-5,-,CASSHGQGSGYTF,TGTGCCAGCAGCCACGGGCAGGGCAGTGGCTACACCTTC
TRBJ2-1,-,TRBV7-9,TRBD2,CASSGERDGPDEQFF,TGTGCCAGCAGCGGGGAGCGGGATGGGCCGGATGAGCAGTTCTTC
TRBJ2-1,-,TRBV28,-,CASSPAGTASYNEQFF,TGTGCCAGCAGCCCCGCCGGGACTGCCTCCTACAATGAGCAGTTCTTC
TRBJ1-6,-,TRBV14,TRBD1,CASSQTGTVNSPLHF,TGTGCCAGCAGCCAAACCGGGACAGTGAATTCACCCCTCCACTTT
TRBJ2-5,-,TRBV19,TRBD1,CASSTTGVKETQYF,TGTGCCAGTAGTACAACAGGGGTAAAAGAGACCCAGTACTTC
TRBJ2-6,once,TRBV28,TRBD1,CASRLNPGQGIGANVLTF,TGTGCCAGCAGACTGAACCCGGGACAGGGGATTGGGGCCAACGTCCTGACTTTC
TRBJ1-2,-,TRBV24-1,-,CATSDPGAPVDYGYTF,TGTGCCACCAGTGATCCGGGAGCTCCCGTCGACTATGGCTACACCTTC
TRBJ1-4,-,TRBV14,-,CASSQLAGSSNEKLFF,TGTGCCAGCAGCCAACTCGCAGGCAGCTCTAATGAAAAACTGTTTTTT
TRBJ1-4,-,TRBV30,-,CAWSVTGGEKLFF,TGTGCCTGGAGTGTAACTGGAGGTGAAAAACTGTTTTTT
TRBJ1-1,-,TRBV4-3,-,CASSHKQGLTTWNTEAFF,TGCGCCAGCAGCCACAAACAGGGCCTCACAACGTGGAACACTGAAGCTTTCTTT
TRBJ2-7,-,TRBV5-4,TRBD2,CASSRTLAGLGEQYF,TGTGCCAGCAGCCGAACCTTAGCGGGCCTCGGGGAGCAGTACTTC
TRBJ1-1,-,TRBV29-1,-,CSVSKGTRRTEAFF,TGCAGCGTTAGTAAGGGAACAAGGAGGACTGAAGCTTTCTTT
TRBJ1-2,-,TRBV13,-,CASSSVHKNYGYTF,TGTGCCAGCAGCTCCGTCCACAAAAACTATGGCTACACCTTC
TRBJ1-3,-,TRBV28,-,CASSFGGNPSSGNTIYF,TGTGCCAGCAGTTTCGGAGGGAACCCGAGCTCTGGAAACACCATATATTTT
TRBJ2-7,-,TRBV28,TRBD2,CASGGDSYEQYF,TGTGCCAGCGGGGGGGACTCCTACGAGCAGTACTTC
TRBJ2-5,-,TRBV6-2/TRBV6-3,-,CASSPGTLDVGSRETQYF,TGTGCCAGCAGCCCCGGGACTCTTGATGTCGGGTCGAGAGAGACCCAGTACTTC
TRBJ2-6,-,TRBV28,TRBD1,CASSPTGAGANVLTF,TGTGCCAGCAGCCCCACAGGGGCAGGGGCCAACGTCCTGACTTTC
TRBJ1-5,-,TRBV28,-,CASSLSVYSNQPQHF,TGTGCCAGCAGTTTGTCGGTCTATAGCAATCAGCCCCAGCATTTT
TRBJ2-7,-,TRBV4-1,-,CASSLTHAVPSYEQYF,TGCGCCAGCAGCCTCACCCACGCAGTCCCCTCCTACGAGCAGTACTTC
TRBJ1-3,-,TRBV7-2,-,CASSPRESSGNTIYF,TGTGCCAGCAGTCCCCGGGAGAGCTCTGGAAACACCATATATTTT
TRBJ2-5,-,TRBV7-2,-,CASSSPPGGETQYF,TGTGCCAGCAGCTCCCCCCCCGGGGGTGAGACCCAGTACTTC
TRBJ2-1,-,TRBV24-1,TRBD2,CATSPGLGRGDEQFF,TGTGCCACCAGTCCTGGACTAGGTCGTGGCGATGAGCAGTTCTTC
TRBJ1-3,few,TRBV10-1,TRBD1,CASGTGAGNTIYF,TGCGCCAGCGGGACAGGGGCTGGAAACACCATATATTTT
TRBJ2-3,few,TRBV5-4,TRBD2,CASSPLAGGATDTQYF,TGTGCCAGCAGCCCCTTGGCCGGGGGGGCCACAGATACGCAGTATTTT
TRBJ1-4,-,TRBV3-1/TRBV3-2,-,CASSQSSEKLFF,TGTGCCAGCAGCCAATCCAGTGAAAAACTGTTTTTT
TRBJ2-2,-,TRBV7-9,-,CASTTLGSGELFF,TGTGCCAGCACCACACTAGGTTCCGGGGAGCTGTTTTTT
TRBJ1-1,-,TRBV2,-,CASSIGVSRNTEAFF,TGTGCCAGCAGTATCGGGGTATCCCGCAACACTGAAGCTTTCTTT
TRBJ2-7,-,TRBV21-1,-,CASSKVKTAISSYEQYF,TGTGCCAGCAGCAAAGTTAAAACAGCCATTAGCTCCTACGAGCAGTACTTC
TRBJ1-1,-,TRBV9,TRBD1,CASSPQVTGGTEAFF,TGTGCCAGCAGCCCCCAGGTGACAGGGGGCACTGAAGCTTTCTTT
TRBJ1-1,-,TRBV27,TRBD1,CASSELTGGRTEAFF,TGTGCCAGCAGCGAACTGACAGGGGGAAGGACTGAAGCTTTCTTT
TRBJ1-2,-,TRBV5-1,TRBD1,CASSLAGAGGHGYTF,TGCGCCAGCAGCTTGGCCGGGGCAGGGGGCCATGGCTACACCTTC
TRBJ2-2,-,TRBV9,TRBD2,CASSVVDLAGGNGELFF,TGTGCCAGCAGCGTAGTAGATCTAGCGGGGGGGAACGGGGAGCTGTTTTTT
TRBJ2-5,few,TRBV27,TRBD2,CASSFRSGRRETQYF,TGTGCCAGCAGTTTTCGGTCCGGGAGGAGGGAGACCCAGTACTTC
TRBJ2-3,-,TRBV5-5,-,CASSLGKGLADTQYF,TGTGCCAGCAGCTTGGGTAAGGGGTTGGCAGATACGCAGTATTTT
TRBJ1-2,-,TRBV9,-,CASSATGLANYGYTF,TGTGCCAGCAGCGCAACAGGGTTAGCTAACTATGGCTACACCTTC
TRBJ2-1,-,TRBV11-2,TRBD2,CASSLSRTSTLDNEQFF,TGTGCCAGCAGCTTATCAAGGACTAGCACGCTAGACAATGAGCAGTTCTTC
TRBJ2-1,-,TRBV4-1,-,CASSQESGYNEQFF,TGCGCCAGCAGCCAAGAATCGGGTTACAATGAGCAGTTCTTC
TRBJ2-5,-,TRBV6-5,-,CASSPSGETQYF,TGTGCCAGCAGCCCCAGTGGAGAGACCCAGTACTTC
TRBJ2-5,-,TRBV15,-,CATSLGGGTETQYF,TGTGCCACCAGCTTAGGGGGGGGGACGGAGACCCAGTACTTC
TRBJ1-6,-,TRBV10-3,-,CAISEPGVAYNSPLHF,TGTGCCATCAGTGAGCCCGGGGTGGCCTATAATTCACCCCTCCACTTT
TRBJ1-5,-,TRBV28,TRBD1,CASRSSTGSTQPQHF,TGTGCCAGCAGATCGTCGACAGGGTCAACTCAGCCCCAGCATTTT
TRBJ2-1,-,TRBV3-1/TRBV3-2,-,CASSQGAGDLNEQFF,TGTGCCAGCAGCCAAGGTGCAGGTGACCTCAATGAGCAGTTCTTC
TRBJ1-2,-,TRBV18,TRBD1,CASSPAGQDYGYTF,TGTGCCAGCTCACCAGCGGGACAGGACTATGGCTACACCTTC
TRBJ1-6,-,TRBV4-2,-,CASSQDRTGHNNSPLHF,TGTGCCAGCAGCCAAGATCGTACGGGACACAATAATTCACCCCTCCACTTT
TRBJ1-2,-,TRBV30,-,CAWSAGVGGYTF,TGTGCCTGGAGCGCCGGGGTTGGCGGCTACACCTTC
TRBJ2-2,-,TRBV6-2/TRBV6-3,TRBD2,CASSLATSGSGRELFF,TGTGCCAGCAGTCTCGCGACTAGCGGGAGCGGTAGGGAGCTGTTTTTT
TRBJ1-5,-,TRBV4-2,-,CASSRDNGNQPQHF,TGTGCCAGCAGCCGGGACAACGGGAATCAGCCCCAGCATTTT
TRBJ2-7,few,TRBV10-2,TRBD2,CASSTGTSGRDYEQYF,TGCGCCAGCAGCACCGGGACTAGCGGGAGGGACTACGAGCAGTACTTC
TRBJ1-6,-,TRBV6-2/TRBV6-3,TRBD1,CASSLSTGSSPLHF,TGTGCCAGCAGTCTCTCGACAGGGTCTTCACCCCTCCACTTT
TRBJ2-1,-,TRBV18,-,CASSPPVGQGKGNEQFF,TGTGCCAGCTCACCTCCCGTAGGCCAGGGGAAGGGCAATGAGCAGTTCTTC
TRBJ1-2,-,TRBV28,TRBD1,CASSPRGRYGYTF,TGTGCCAGCAGTCCCAGGGGGAGGTATGGCTACACCTTC